The 20 T cell receptor beta chains in this list originate from one sample, sequenced in a study of graft-versus-host responses after intestinal transplantation. The antigens for these receptors are not known. This table comes from immunoSEQ multiplex PCR, and its TCRdb copy is limited to in-frame clones, with some not included. The data contain 150,000 or so clones, about 93% of them singletons. Specimen: unstimulated CD4+ T cells sorted from spleen or lymph node cells, collected before intestinal transplant. The receptor set was obtained from a human donor who received an intestinal transplant.

This chain connects TRBV6-5 to TRBJ2-1; tentative D call: TRBD1 (5 bases). Germline-derived CDR1 and CDR2 are MNHEY and SVGAGI. CDR3 length: 14 residues. Trimming pared 8 bases from V and 7 bases from J, leaving 18 bases between. CDR3 residues: CASSRATKGNEQFF. CDR3 DNA sequence: TGTGCCAGCTCCCGGGCTACGAAGGGGAATGAGCAGTTCTTC.

V is TRBV7-3 and J is TRBJ2-6; perhaps TRBD1 as D (6 bases). CDR1 is SGHTA and CDR2 is FQGTGA in the germline V gene. Trimming took 4 bases from V and 7 from J, leaving 11 bases between them. This CDR3 has 14 residues. CDR3 sequence (DNA): TGTGCCAGCAGCTCATTACAGGGAGCCAACGTCCTGACTTTC. This codes for CASSSLQGANVLTF.

This clone was recorded once. The rearrangement uses TRBV27 and TRBJ2-1; D gene unclear. V dropped 3 bases and J dropped 5 bases, with 8 bases sitting between them. The CDR3 covers 13 residues. Germline CDR1 reads MNHEY; CDR2 reads SMNVEV (reference sequence). In nucleotides, the CDR3 is TGTGCCAGCAGTTTTAGCTACAACAATGAGCAGTTCTTC. Protein: CASSFSYNNEQFF.

About this clone: Other DNA variants within this sample encode the same CDR3. The genes are TRBV7-2 and TRBJ2-2, with unresolved D. Germline CDR1 is SGHTA and CDR2 is FQGNSA. The CDR3 length is 15 residues. V was trimmed by 0 bases and J by 0 bases, leaving 5 bases between them. CDR3 region: CASSLAGTNTGELFF. CDR3 bases: TGTGCCAGCAGCTTAGCAGGGACGAACACCGGGGAGCTGTTTTTT.

The chain has TRBV4-2 and TRBJ2-7; the D is unclear. The V and J ends lost 0 bases and 3 bases respectively, with 6 bases between them. The CDR3 covers 13 residues. Germline V gives CDR1 LGHNA, CDR2 YNFKEQ. In nucleotides, the CDR3 is TGTGCCAGCAGCCAAGAAAACAACTACGAGCAGTACTTC. Translated, it gives CASSQENNYEQYF.

This clone was seen only once. The CDR3 region has the DNA TGTGCCACCAGCAGAGGGCCGGGACAGGGGGTTAGCGGGAGAGGGAGGGAGACCCAGTACTTC. Its translation is CATSRGPGQGVSGRGRETQYF. The V call is TRBV15, the J call TRBJ2-5, with 11 positions matching TRBD1. V shed 1 base and J 5 bases; nucleotides not matched to a gene: 21. The CDR3 runs to 21 residues. From germline, CDR1 is LNHNV and CDR2 YYDKDF (reference sequence).

This clone has a single count. This sequence joins TRBV7-3 and TRBJ2-3; TRBD2 matches at 7 bases. V was pared by 3 bases and J by 0 bases, with 0 bases of the junction left unmatched. The length of the CDR3 is 14 residues. Germline V lookup: CDR1 SGHTA, CDR2 FQGTGA. The CDR3 here is CASSFSGSTDTQYF. CDR3 bases: TGTGCCAGCAGCTTTAGCGGGAGCACAGATACGCAGTATTTT.

The V call is TRBV9, the J call TRBJ2-3; TRBD2 matches at 7 bases. CDR3 length: 16 amino acids. Germline V gene sequence: CDR1 SGDLS, CDR2 YYNGEE. The ends lost 0 bases at V and 1 base at J; junction bases unmatched: 5. The CDR3 DNA follows: TGTGCCAGCAGCGTAGGGGCGGGAGTCCGCACAGATACGCAGTATTTT. This sequence encodes CASSVGAGVRTDTQYF.

Worth noting for this clone: The sample contains more than one DNA sequence encoding this CDR3. The chain joins TRBV9 to TRBJ2-2, with 7 bases that match TRBD1. Trimming cost V 0 bases and J 2 bases; bases outside gene matches: 4. This CDR3 is built from 16 residues. Germline V CDR1 and CDR2: SGDLS, YYNGEE. The CDR3 coding sequence is TGTGCCAGCAGCGTAGGGACAGGCGGTAACACCGGGGAGCTGTTTTTT. Translating it yields CASSVGTGGNTGELFF.

This clone showed up just once. V usage is TRBV2 and J usage is TRBJ2-6; D is perhaps TRBD1 (6 bases). Trimming pared 6 bases from V and 4 bases from J, leaving 13 bases between. This CDR3 region has 15 residues. Germline values: CDR1 SNHLY, CDR2 FYNNEI. The DNA of the CDR3 is TGTGCCAGCAGATACAGGGAAGCCGGGGCCAACGTCCTGACTTTC. Residues: CASRYREAGANVLTF.

The V call is TRBV30, the J call TRBJ2-1; D gene ambiguous. Per germline, CDR1 GTSNPN and CDR2 SVGIG (reference sequence). There are 13 residues in the CDR3. The germline V and J ends were trimmed by 2 bases and 5 bases, with 10 bases remaining between them. The CDR3 loop is CAWSPQFHNEQFF. CDR3 sequence (DNA): TGTGCCTGGAGTCCCCAGTTTCACAATGAGCAGTTCTTC.

The V and J genes are TRBV19 and TRBJ1-3; no clear D. Germline V gene data show CDR1 as LNHDA and CDR2 as SQIVND (reference sequence). Trimming removed 2 bases at V and 0 bases at J, with 2 bases between. CDR3 size: 13 residues. The CDR3 coding sequence is TGTGCCAGTAGTATACTCTCTGGAAACACCATATATTTT. This encodes CASSILSGNTIYF.

This chain joins TRBV2 and TRBJ2-1, with unresolved D. CDR1 SNHLY and CDR2 FYNNEI come from the germline V gene. V gave up 7 bases and J gave up 2 bases, with 9 bases separating them. The CDR3 is 13 residues long. The CDR3 DNA reads TGTGCCAGCATAGGTCAAGCCTACAATGAGCAGTTCTTC. It yields the protein CASIGQAYNEQFF.

The chain uses TRBV5-6 and TRBJ2-7; 13 bases align to TRBD2. The CDR3 sequence is 17 residues long. Germline-derived CDR1 and CDR2 are SGHDT and YYEEEE. Trimming cost V 0 bases and J 2 bases; bases outside gene matches: 5. In DNA form, the CDR3 reads TGTGCCAGCAGCTTGGTGGGTGGACTAGCGGGAGCCTACGAGCAGTACTTC. This gives the protein CASSLVGGLAGAYEQYF.

The rearrangement links TRBV18 to TRBJ2-5, with TRBD2 identical over 8 bases. The CDR3 is made up of 17 amino acids. V was clipped by 0 bases and J by 0 bases; unmatched bases: 6. The germline V gene has CDR1 KGHSH and CDR2 LQKENI. CDR3 region: CASSPPSSGYYQETQYF. Here the CDR3 DNA reads TGTGCCAGCTCACCACCATCTAGCGGGTACTACCAAGAGACCCAGTACTTC.

This clone occurred once. J is TRBJ2-2 and V is TRBV5-1, with D perhaps being TRBD1 or TRBD2 (5 bases each). Looked up from germline, CDR1 is SGHRS and CDR2 is YFSETQ. The CDR3 consists of 15 residues. With 0 bases removed from V and 2 bases from J, the gap between germline ends came to 8 bases. The chain's CDR3 is CASSLGGKNTGELFF. For the CDR3, the DNA is TGCGCCAGCAGCTTGGGGGGGAAAAACACCGGGGAGCTGTTTTTT.

This chain connects TRBV6-5 to TRBJ2-7; 10 bases fit TRBD1. The germline V gene has CDR1 MNHEY and CDR2 SVGAGI. The CDR3 is 13 residues long. The V and J ends lost 6 bases and 5 bases, in that order; junction bases with no gene match: 4. The CDR3 nucleotides read TGTGCCAGCAGCAGACAGGGGGCGAACGAGCAGTACTTC. Protein sequence: CASSRQGANEQYF.

The V gene is TRBV7-2, the J gene TRBJ1-4; no reliable D call. The length of the CDR3 is 12 residues. Germline lookup yields CDR1 SGHTA and CDR2 FQGNSA. V was trimmed by 3 bases and J by 5 bases, leaving 4 bases between them. The CDR3 nucleotides are TGTGCCAGCAGCTTTTGGAATGAAAAACTGTTTTTT. Protein: CASSFWNEKLFF.

This rearrangement joins TRBV18 to TRBJ2-2; 7 bases line up with TRBD2. Looked up from germline, CDR1 is KGHSH and CDR2 is LQKENI. V trimming: 8 bases; J trimming: 5 bases; junction bases outside the gene matches: 8. The length of the CDR3 is 14 residues. The CDR3 is CASNTASGTGELFF. The CDR3 nucleotides are TGTGCCAGCAATACGGCTAGCGGTACCGGGGAGCTGTTTTTT.

The rearrangement joins TRBV19 to TRBJ2-1; 10 bases are a match to TRBD2. Trimming cost V 2 bases and J 7 bases; bases outside gene matches: 5. There are 15 residues in the CDR3. CDR1 and CDR2 (germline): LNHDA, SQIVND (reference sequence). CDR3 sequence reads: CASSIPSGSSNEQFF. The CDR3 region has the DNA TGTGCCAGTAGTATACCTAGCGGGAGTAGTAATGAGCAGTTCTTC. The full variable domain, in which reference TRBV19 and TRBJ2-1 provide the parts outside the CDR3, is DGGITQSPKYLFRKEGQNVTLSCEQNLNHDAMYWYRQDPGQGLRLIYYSQIVNDFQKGDIAEGYSVSREKKESFPLTVTSAQKNPTAFYLCASSIPSGSSNEQFFGPGTRLTVL.